The clone carrying this T cell receptor beta chain was detected a few times. The data were obtained in a study of blood T cell repertoires in COVID-19. Study summary: Samples came from the United States, Italy and Spain, spanning acute and convalescent COVID-19. The analysed material was cDNA or gDNA that came from T cells, B-cell-depleted T cells, or PBMCs.

Germline V lookup: CDR1 SGHTA, CDR2 FQGNSA. There are 13 residues in the CDR3. The ends lost 3 bases at V and 8 bases at J; junction bases unmatched: 1. Study processing details: Quantification of nucleated cells was approximated via reference gene primer amplification. Generated by immunoSEQ multiplex PCR, the TCRdb table keeps only in-frame clones and is missing some. Clonal size and the V and J genes are those of that table, whereas D and trimming came from the DNA. The table has some 400,000 clones, about 90% seen once. The chain uses TRBV7-2 and TRBJ1-5; 10 positions match TRBD1. Sample: peripheral blood. The clonotype originates from a man younger than 35 with active or convalescent COVID-19. In DNA, the CDR3 is TGTGCCAGCAGCTTGACAGGGGGCGAGCCCCAGCATTTT. It encodes CASSLTGGEPQHF.